This T cell receptor (beta chain) derives from a study of shared clonotypes between healthy human individuals. On the study more broadly: There were three CD4 naive, three CD4 memory, two CD8 naive and one CD8 memory plates per donor.

Regarding the study as a whole: Generation of non-shared clonotypes was less probable than generation of clonotypes shared by all four donors. With a handful of donors compared, around 5.4% of naive CD4 clonotypes were shared.

Assay used: immunoSEQ multiplex PCR; TCRdb lists only in-frame clones, some missing. This table holds a few million clones, 85% to 95% found once. Per the germline V gene, CDR1 is LGHNA and CDR2 is YNFKEQ. This CDR3 region has 16 residues. The trim removed 0 bases at V and 3 bases at J, leaving 7 bases unmatched. In regard to this clone: Its specificity is unknown.

Sequenced: naive CD4+ T cells from PBMCs. Described subset: CD45RA+ positively selected. This clonotype originated in a man between 18 and 35 years old in good health. Some clones in this sample may be carry-over from other donors' samples. The rearrangement joins TRBV4-2 to TRBJ1-2; 7 bases line up with TRBD1. CDR3 DNA sequence: TGTGCCAGCAGCCAAGATCATGCAGGGGGGTACTATGGCTACACCTTC. It is translated as CASSQDHAGGYYGYTF.